Listed below are T cell receptor beta chains from one sample, sequenced in a study of blood T cell repertoires in COVID-19. Profiled with immunoSEQ multiplex PCR; TCRdb holds only in-frame clones, not every one. The table lists tens of thousands of clones, 55% to 80% of them singletons. Sequenced sample: peripheral blood. These receptors all stem from a woman aged 70-85 years with COVID-19, enrolled during active disease. Each CDR3 is given with its conserved first and last residue. The D gene is left open where the match is weak. The listing skips clone size in some rows; elsewhere it reads once, few, many or a size class.

clone_size: .
j_call: TRBJ1-1
d_call: .
v_call: TRBV7-9
cdr3_aa: CASSLASKGSEAFF

clone_size: few
j_call: TRBJ2-1
d_call: .
v_call: TRBV5-6
cdr3_aa: CASSSESSWEQFF

clone_size: few
j_call: TRBJ2-2
d_call: TRBD2
v_call: TRBV15
cdr3_aa: CATSSGLAGDAGELFF

clone_size: .
j_call: TRBJ2-3
d_call: TRBD2
v_call: TRBV10-3
cdr3_aa: CAISGGLDTDTQYF

clone_size: .
j_call: TRBJ1-6
d_call: .
v_call: TRBV5-1
cdr3_aa: CASSFGSATSSYNSPLHF

clone_size: few
j_call: TRBJ2-3
d_call: TRBD2
v_call: TRBV9
cdr3_aa: CASSVTSATDTQYF

clone_size: few
j_call: TRBJ2-2
d_call: .
v_call: TRBV5-1
cdr3_aa: CASSASYPGREELFF

clone_size: .
j_call: TRBJ2-3
d_call: TRBD2
v_call: TRBV3-1/TRBV3-2
cdr3_aa: CASGSRGRADTQYF

clone_size: .
j_call: TRBJ2-3
d_call: .
v_call: TRBV28
cdr3_aa: CASIAGGNTDTQYF

clone_size: few
j_call: TRBJ1-1
d_call: .
v_call: TRBV18
cdr3_aa: CASSPLGGDTEAFF

clone_size: .
j_call: TRBJ1-1
d_call: .
v_call: TRBV11-2
cdr3_aa: CASRRTGSNTEAFF

clone_size: .
j_call: TRBJ1-5
d_call: .
v_call: TRBV6-2/TRBV6-3
cdr3_aa: CASSSNVPAAQHF

clone_size: few
j_call: TRBJ2-1
d_call: TRBD1
v_call: TRBV7-7
cdr3_aa: CASSTGQGSYNEQFF

clone_size: .
j_call: TRBJ1-2
d_call: .
v_call: TRBV6-1
cdr3_aa: CASTPPGGPRGYTF

clone_size: many
j_call: TRBJ2-1
d_call: TRBD2
v_call: TRBV4-1
cdr3_aa: CASSQRLAGGSEQFF

clone_size: .
j_call: TRBJ2-2
d_call: TRBD2
v_call: TRBV19
cdr3_aa: CASSIWQRSGRASWELFF

clone_size: .
j_call: TRBJ2-4
d_call: .
v_call: TRBV7-8
cdr3_aa: CASSLAGGDGGSIQYF

clone_size: .
j_call: TRBJ2-2
d_call: TRBD2
v_call: TRBV19
cdr3_aa: CASSRLAGNTGELFF

clone_size: .
j_call: TRBJ1-2
d_call: .
v_call: TRBV12-3/TRBV12-4
cdr3_aa: CASSLGGTGYTF

clone_size: .
j_call: TRBJ2-5
d_call: TRBD2
v_call: TRBV7-6
cdr3_aa: CASSPTPGLAKETQYF

clone_size: .
j_call: TRBJ2-1
d_call: TRBD2
v_call: TRBV9
cdr3_aa: CASSPGTSAGTGQFF

clone_size: .
j_call: TRBJ2-1
d_call: .
v_call: TRBV6-5
cdr3_aa: CASRTRNEQFF

clone_size: once
j_call: TRBJ1-3
d_call: .
v_call: TRBV19
cdr3_aa: CASSIVGGFGNTIYF

clone_size: few
j_call: TRBJ2-5
d_call: TRBD2
v_call: TRBV7-8
cdr3_aa: CASSLAIPSGVHEETQYF

clone_size: .
j_call: TRBJ1-5
d_call: .
v_call: TRBV18
cdr3_aa: CASSGGTGNQPQHF

clone_size: .
j_call: TRBJ1-2
d_call: TRBD1
v_call: TRBV10-2
cdr3_aa: CASNDRAGGYTF

clone_size: .
j_call: TRBJ1-2
d_call: TRBD1
v_call: TRBV10-3
cdr3_aa: CAIAGTGGSGYTF

clone_size: .
j_call: TRBJ2-5
d_call: TRBD2
v_call: TRBV4-2
cdr3_aa: CASSQISGSLQETQYF

clone_size: .
j_call: TRBJ2-7
d_call: TRBD2
v_call: TRBV4-2
cdr3_aa: CASSQGTSGYEQYF

clone_size: .
j_call: TRBJ2-3
d_call: .
v_call: TRBV19
cdr3_aa: CASSNRVTDTQYF

clone_size: .
j_call: TRBJ2-5
d_call: TRBD2
v_call: TRBV6-5
cdr3_aa: CASNKRGGRETQYF

clone_size: .
j_call: TRBJ2-2
d_call: TRBD2
v_call: TRBV3-1/TRBV3-2
cdr3_aa: CASSQLAGGNTGELFF

clone_size: .
j_call: TRBJ2-5
d_call: TRBD2
v_call: TRBV11-3
cdr3_aa: CASSLRARGLAGSRGETQYF

clone_size: .
j_call: TRBJ2-5
d_call: .
v_call: TRBV7-2
cdr3_aa: CASSLGGLPGTETQYF

clone_size: once
j_call: TRBJ1-1
d_call: .
v_call: TRBV7-2
cdr3_aa: CASSLQGSQEAFF

clone_size: .
j_call: TRBJ1-1
d_call: .
v_call: TRBV7-2
cdr3_aa: CASSLVLSDTEAFF

clone_size: .
j_call: TRBJ1-4
d_call: .
v_call: TRBV19
cdr3_aa: CATNPGGSVEKLFF

clone_size: many
j_call: TRBJ2-2
d_call: .
v_call: TRBV27
cdr3_aa: CASSLRGGYTGELFF

clone_size: .
j_call: TRBJ2-7
d_call: TRBD1
v_call: TRBV10-3
cdr3_aa: CAINAGTENYEQYF

clone_size: .
j_call: TRBJ1-1
d_call: .
v_call: TRBV5-1
cdr3_aa: CASSLVGPGRNTEAFF

clone_size: .
j_call: TRBJ2-1
d_call: TRBD1
v_call: TRBV2
cdr3_aa: CASSGQGVNEQFF

clone_size: .
j_call: TRBJ2-5
d_call: .
v_call: TRBV19
cdr3_aa: CASSTGPQARETQYF

clone_size: once
j_call: TRBJ2-5
d_call: TRBD1
v_call: TRBV7-2
cdr3_aa: CASSPDRGRQETQYF

clone_size: .
j_call: TRBJ1-5
d_call: TRBD1
v_call: TRBV19
cdr3_aa: CASSMTGAGQPQHF

clone_size: .
j_call: TRBJ2-1
d_call: .
v_call: TRBV4-2
cdr3_aa: CASSREGGTRSYNEQFF

clone_size: .
j_call: TRBJ1-5
d_call: .
v_call: TRBV5-1
cdr3_aa: CASSLDGMGNQPQHF

clone_size: .
j_call: TRBJ1-1
d_call: TRBD1
v_call: TRBV19
cdr3_aa: CASSIGTGASPEAFF

clone_size: .
j_call: TRBJ2-1
d_call: .
v_call: TRBV6-5
cdr3_aa: CASSYEAGRYEQFF

clone_size: .
j_call: TRBJ2-1
d_call: .
v_call: TRBV19
cdr3_aa: CASSIDRLYYNEQFF

clone_size: few
j_call: TRBJ1-5
d_call: .
v_call: TRBV12-3/TRBV12-4
cdr3_aa: CASTLGGPQSQHF

clone_size: .
j_call: TRBJ1-2
d_call: .
v_call: TRBV21-1
cdr3_aa: CASSKNGRNYGYTF

clone_size: few
j_call: TRBJ1-1
d_call: .
v_call: TRBV5-1
cdr3_aa: CASSVSGGLNTEAFF

clone_size: .
j_call: TRBJ1-1
d_call: TRBD1
v_call: TRBV11-3
cdr3_aa: CASSTPGQNNTEAFF

clone_size: .
j_call: TRBJ1-4
d_call: .
v_call: TRBV19
cdr3_aa: CASSLPVGGLGEKLFF

clone_size: once
j_call: TRBJ2-2
d_call: .
v_call: TRBV6-2/TRBV6-3
cdr3_aa: CASSYEARATGELFF

clone_size: .
j_call: TRBJ2-7
d_call: .
v_call: TRBV5-1
cdr3_aa: CASSLAGSSYEQYF